This T cell receptor (beta chain) is from a study of beta chain features in type 1 diabetes. Across the whole study: Sorted cells, 107,917,701 in number, were examined across all samples.

The germline CDR1 and CDR2 sequences are SNHLY and FYNNEI. Trimming left V 2 bases short and J 5 bases short, with 9 bases between. The CDR3 length is 14 residues. As to this clone: Its antigen is unknown.

What was sequenced were expressed TCRB transcripts, since all of the isolated RNA had been reverse transcribed. Some clones are missing from TCRdb's copy, which holds only in-frame ones; the method was immunoSEQ multiplex PCR. The sample shows 600,000 to 650,000 clones, less than 20% of them seen only once. Study results and caveats: TCRB CDR3s were moderately but significantly shorter in Type 1 diabetes patients in all four CD4+ subsets. No resolution was reached here on whether HLA type influences TCRB rearrangement.

This chain uses TRBV2 with TRBJ2-2, with D possibly matching TRBD1 (6 bases). The source material was naive CD4+ T cells from blood. This TCR derives from a man younger than 35 in good health. Written as DNA, the CDR3 is TGTGCCAGCAGTGAAACAGGGATAACCGGGGAGCTGTTTTTT. It codes for CASSETGITGELFF. Drawing the rest from reference TRBV2 and TRBJ2-2, the complete variable domain is EPEVTQTPSHQVTQMGQEVILRCVPISNHLYFYWYRQILGQKVEFLVSFYNNEISEKSEIFDDQFSVERPDGSNFTLKIRSTKLEDSAMYFCASSETGITGELFFGEGSRLTVL.